The T cell receptor beta chain under discussion was sequenced for a study of blood T cell repertoires in COVID-19 (dated by TCRdb to about 2020). Background for the entire study: The collaborator samples originated in the United States, Italy and Spain and spanned the acute and convalescent phases of COVID-19. The material from the prospective study consisted of cDNA or gDNA derived from T cells, B-cell-depleted T cells, or PBMCs. Deeply sampled blood TCRbeta repertoires from subjects exposed to, actively infected with, or recovered from COVID-19 were included in the dataset. The repertoires were released in a freely available public database intended as a resource for research on the immune response to SARS-CoV-2. The samples were drawn from two sources: the first 160 participants of the ongoing ImmuneRACE study, and 1,200 or so subjects contributed by 6 global collaborators. Nearly every sample came with metadata listing a de-identified subject ID, COVID-19 status, age in years and sex. Where available, HLA class I and class II types were obtained from metadata supplied by the sample provider rather than from assay-based typing. What the research found in general, with its limitations: The quantity of clinical and demographic metadata differed by source and by participant and was supplied without curation.

Notes on this clone: No antigen is known for it. Base-call qualities are not available, and no considerably larger clone is one nucleotide away. This same CDR3 is encoded by further DNA sequences in the sample.

Each collaborating institution followed its own protocols to collect whole blood in K2EDTA tubes. For TCRbeta analysis, collaborator samples were shipped as frozen whole blood, as isolated PBMCs, or as DNA extracted from either sample type. TCRbeta CDR3 regions were amplified from genomic DNA using the immunoSEQ Assay, a bias-controlled multiplex PCR. Per the source publication's procedure: The number of nucleated cells in each sample was estimated from the amplification of reference gene primers within the assay. To quantify the absolute abundance of each unique TCRbeta CDR3 rearrangement, sequence reads were collapsed and filtered. For each sample, productive Simpson clonality was calculated as the square root of Simpson's diversity index across productive rearrangements. What TCRdb holds here is the immuneACCESS table cut down to in-frame rearrangements. Part of the clones is not present; checked against another copy, under half of the missing clones reflect an unresolved V gene, and the others are unexplained. V and J calls and clone size are given by that table; D and trimming were obtained from the DNA. Present in this sample are about 39,000 clones, roughly 80% of which were seen just once. About 9.1% of the sample is held by the ten biggest clonotypes.

The sequence came from a man aged 55 to 70 in a cohort sampled during active COVID-19. The source material was peripheral blood.

CDR3 region: CSVGQGNQPQHF. The DNA sequence reads TGCAGCGTTGGACAGGGGAACCAGCCCCAGCATTTT. This receptor chain uses TRBV29-1 and TRBJ1-5, with 8 middle bases fitting TRBD1. Measured from the cysteine to the phenylalanine, the CDR3 is 12 residues long. Of the read, only the CDR3 DNA is kept; its 36 bases are in frame from base 1. The germline V end is reduced by 4 bases and the J end by 7 bases; junction bases left unmatched: 3. The CDR1 and CDR2 encoded by the germline V gene are SQVTM and ANQGSEA.